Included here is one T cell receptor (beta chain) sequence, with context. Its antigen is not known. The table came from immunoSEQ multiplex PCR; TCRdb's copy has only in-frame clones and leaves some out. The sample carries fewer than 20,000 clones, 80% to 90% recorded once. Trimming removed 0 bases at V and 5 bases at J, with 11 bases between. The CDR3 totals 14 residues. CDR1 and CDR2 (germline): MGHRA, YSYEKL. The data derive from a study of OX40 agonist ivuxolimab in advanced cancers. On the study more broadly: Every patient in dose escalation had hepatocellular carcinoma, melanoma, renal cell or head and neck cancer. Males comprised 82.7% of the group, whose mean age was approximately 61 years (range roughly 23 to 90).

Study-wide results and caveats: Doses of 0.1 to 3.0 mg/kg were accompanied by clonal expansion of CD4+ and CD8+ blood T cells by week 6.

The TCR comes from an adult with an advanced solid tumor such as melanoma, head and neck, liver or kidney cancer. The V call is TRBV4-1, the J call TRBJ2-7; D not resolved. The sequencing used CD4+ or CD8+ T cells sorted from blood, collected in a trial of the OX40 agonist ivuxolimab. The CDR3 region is CASSQESRWDEQYF. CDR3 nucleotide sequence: TGCGCCAGCAGCCAAGAGAGCCGGTGGGACGAGCAGTACTTC.